The entry that follows covers one T cell receptor beta chain sequence. What it binds is unknown. Method: immunoSEQ multiplex PCR; TCRdb's copy keeps in-frame clones and lacks some. The sample records 4,500 to 5,500 clones, approximately 70% being singletons. The data were obtained in a study of immune cell composition in non-small cell lung cancer. Findings of the study overall: Squamous lung tumours showed higher top 10 clone scores and clonality than adenocarcinomas. Squamous carcinomas (approximately 75%) more often had tumour-associated clones >0.5% than adenocarcinomas (around 33%).

The length of the CDR3 is 13 residues. The germline V gene has CDR1 SQVTM and CDR2 ANQGSEA. The J segment lost 8 bases and the V segment lost 5 bases, leaving 4 bases of the junction unmatched. Material: lung tumor tissue. The chain links TRBV29-1 to TRBJ2-1; 12 nucleotides line up with TRBD1. The TCR originated in a human donor with non-small cell lung cancer. The CDR3 spells CSVMGTGGDEQFF. DNA of the CDR3: TGCAGCGTTATGGGGACAGGGGGCGATGAGCAGTTCTTC.